This T cell receptor (beta chain) stems from a study of T cell responses to AZD1222 COVID-19 vaccine. Study-wide findings and caveats: Researchers took repertoire samples only after the peak T cell response had come.

Germline V lookup: CDR1 KGHDR, CDR2 SFDVKD. The CDR3 spans 15 residues. Trimming left V 7 bases short and J 5 bases short, with 17 bases between. As to this clone: Its antigen is still unknown.

Assay used: immunoSEQ multiplex PCR; TCRdb lists only in-frame clones, some missing. Of 25,000 to 30,000 clones in the sample, 93% were seen once. Sequenced here: peripheral blood, sampled on day 0 of AZD1222 vaccination. The chain recombines TRBV24-1 with TRBJ1-5, with D possibly TRBD1 on 5 matching bases. This clonotype was obtained from an adult in good health. CDR3 amino acids: CATRGRPLKHQPQHF. CDR3 nucleotide sequence: TGTGCCACCAGGGGACGGCCACTAAAGCATCAGCCCCAGCATTTT.